A selection of T cell receptor beta chains follows, all from one sample in a study of OX40 agonist ivuxolimab in advanced cancers. Profiled with immunoSEQ multiplex PCR; TCRdb holds only in-frame clones, not every one. The repertoire holds about 93,000 clones, around 92% seen once, with 0.45% to 0.6% in the top ten. The material was CD4+ or CD8+ T cells sorted from blood, obtained in a trial of the OX40 agonist ivuxolimab. The source is an adult with an advanced solid tumor such as melanoma, head and neck, liver or kidney cancer. Each CDR3 is given with its conserved first and last residue. Each record gives: D gene, clone size, J gene, V gene, CDR3 protein, CDR3 DNA. D genes are given only for firm matches. Clone size is stated in some rows and not others, as once, few, many or a class when expanded.

D gene: -; clone size: -; J gene: TRBJ1-1; V gene: TRBV20-1; CDR3 protein: CSASFNTEAFF; CDR3 DNA: TGCAGTGCTAGTTTCAACACTGAAGCTTTCTTT
D gene: TRBD2; clone size: -; J gene: TRBJ2-7; V gene: TRBV7-3; CDR3 protein: CASSLGLAATYEQYF; CDR3 DNA: TGTGCCAGCAGCTTAGGGCTAGCGGCCACCTACGAGCAGTACTTC
D gene: -; clone size: -; J gene: TRBJ2-1; V gene: TRBV15; CDR3 protein: CATSRSLAEQFF; CDR3 DNA: TGTGCCACCAGCAGAAGTCTAGCGGAGCAGTTCTTC
D gene: -; clone size: -; J gene: TRBJ2-5; V gene: TRBV6-6; CDR3 protein: CASSYSSGVGTQYF; CDR3 DNA: TGTGCCAGCAGTTACTCTTCCGGGGTCGGGACCCAGTACTTC
D gene: -; clone size: -; J gene: TRBJ1-6; V gene: TRBV7-9; CDR3 protein: CASSLVTDSPLHF; CDR3 DNA: TGTGCCAGCAGCTTAGTGACAGATTCACCCCTCCACTTT
D gene: TRBD2; clone size: -; J gene: TRBJ2-2; V gene: TRBV7-2; CDR3 protein: CASRPSGGLDGELFF; CDR3 DNA: TGTGCCAGCAGACCTAGCGGGGGGCTGGACGGGGAGCTGTTTTTT
D gene: -; clone size: once; J gene: TRBJ1-2; V gene: TRBV29-1; CDR3 protein: CSVDRVAYGYTF; CDR3 DNA: TGCAGCGTTGATAGGGTAGCCTATGGCTACACCTTC
D gene: -; clone size: once; J gene: TRBJ2-6; V gene: TRBV25-1; CDR3 protein: CASSEWPNSGANVLTF; CDR3 DNA: TGTGCCAGCAGTGAATGGCCAAATAGTGGGGCCAACGTCCTGACTTTC
D gene: -; clone size: -; J gene: TRBJ2-2; V gene: TRBV9; CDR3 protein: CASSVSGSFTGELFF; CDR3 DNA: TGTGCCAGCAGCGTATCGGGCAGCTTCACCGGGGAGCTGTTTTTT
D gene: -; clone size: once; J gene: TRBJ1-2; V gene: TRBV18; CDR3 protein: CASSPGGPLSYTF; CDR3 DNA: TGTGCCAGCTCACCCGGGGGGCCCTTGAGCTACACCTTC
D gene: -; clone size: -; J gene: TRBJ1-1; V gene: TRBV18; CDR3 protein: CASSPRSGEAFF; CDR3 DNA: TGTGCCAGCTCACCACGTAGCGGAGAAGCTTTCTTT
D gene: TRBD2; clone size: -; J gene: TRBJ2-2; V gene: TRBV10-3; CDR3 protein: CAISESRGGASAGELFF; CDR3 DNA: TGTGCCATCAGTGAGTCGCGCGGGGGGGCCTCAGCCGGGGAGCTGTTTTTT
D gene: -; clone size: -; J gene: TRBJ2-7; V gene: TRBV30; CDR3 protein: CAWRIRAAAYEQYF; CDR3 DNA: TGTGCCTGGAGAATCCGGGCTGCAGCCTACGAGCAGTACTTC
D gene: TRBD1; clone size: -; J gene: TRBJ2-6; V gene: TRBV6-1; CDR3 protein: CASSGLTGTGYTSGANVLTF; CDR3 DNA: TGTGCCAGCAGTGGATTAACCGGGACAGGGTACACCTCTGGGGCCAACGTCCTGACTTTC
D gene: TRBD1; clone size: few; J gene: TRBJ1-6; V gene: TRBV6-5; CDR3 protein: CASSGRQGESPLHF; CDR3 DNA: TGTGCCAGCAGTGGCCGACAGGGTGAATCACCCCTCCACTTT
D gene: -; clone size: -; J gene: TRBJ1-2; V gene: TRBV4-2; CDR3 protein: CASSQDLGGRGTAGYTF; CDR3 DNA: TGTGCCAGCAGCCAAGATCTAGGGGGACGGGGTACGGCCGGCTACACCTTC
D gene: TRBD1; clone size: -; J gene: TRBJ1-2; V gene: TRBV9; CDR3 protein: CASSPGQGAFGYTF; CDR3 DNA: TGTGCCAGCAGCCCCGGACAGGGGGCTTTTGGCTACACCTTC
D gene: -; clone size: -; J gene: TRBJ2-3; V gene: TRBV6-1; CDR3 protein: CASSDRADTQYF; CDR3 DNA: TGTGCCAGCAGTGACCGAGCAGATACGCAGTATTTT
D gene: -; clone size: -; J gene: TRBJ1-1; V gene: TRBV19; CDR3 protein: CASKRGDTEAFF; CDR3 DNA: TGTGCCAGTAAACGGGGGGACACTGAAGCTTTCTTT
D gene: -; clone size: -; J gene: TRBJ1-5; V gene: TRBV28; CDR3 protein: CASSLWTDSNQPQHF; CDR3 DNA: TGTGCCAGCAGTTTATGGACAGACAGCAATCAGCCCCAGCATTTT
D gene: -; clone size: few; J gene: TRBJ1-1; V gene: TRBV11-1; CDR3 protein: CASSLNSVDALF; CDR3 DNA: TGTGCCAGCAGCTTAAACAGCGTCGACGCTCTCTTT
D gene: -; clone size: -; J gene: TRBJ1-1; V gene: TRBV5-6; CDR3 protein: CASSFRVGNAEAFF; CDR3 DNA: TGTGCCAGCAGCTTTCGAGTAGGGAACGCTGAAGCTTTCTTT
D gene: TRBD1; clone size: -; J gene: TRBJ2-2; V gene: TRBV5-1; CDR3 protein: CASSLHDRGGELFF; CDR3 DNA: TGCGCCAGCAGCCTACACGACAGGGGCGGGGAGCTGTTTTTT
D gene: -; clone size: -; J gene: TRBJ2-7; V gene: TRBV30; CDR3 protein: CAWNGQPPYEQYF; CDR3 DNA: TGTGCCTGGAACGGGCAGCCCCCCTACGAGCAGTACTTC
D gene: -; clone size: -; J gene: TRBJ2-7; V gene: TRBV6-1; CDR3 protein: CASTERGSPREQYF; CDR3 DNA: TGTGCCAGCACTGAGAGGGGGAGTCCGAGAGAGCAGTACTTC
D gene: -; clone size: -; J gene: TRBJ2-1; V gene: TRBV5-1; CDR3 protein: CASSSDAGYNEQFF; CDR3 DNA: TGCGCCAGCAGTTCGGACGCGGGCTACAATGAGCAGTTCTTC
D gene: TRBD2; clone size: -; J gene: TRBJ2-1; V gene: TRBV5-1; CDR3 protein: CASSLAPSGAGEEQFF; CDR3 DNA: TGCGCCAGCAGCCTCGCCCCTAGCGGGGCCGGTGAGGAGCAGTTCTTC
D gene: -; clone size: -; J gene: TRBJ2-7; V gene: TRBV28; CDR3 protein: CASSPQIGQYF; CDR3 DNA: TGTGCCAGCAGTCCCCAGATAGGGCAGTACTTC
D gene: -; clone size: once; J gene: TRBJ1-1; V gene: TRBV10-3; CDR3 protein: CAISESANSPEAFF; CDR3 DNA: TGTGCCATCAGTGAGTCTGCGAACAGTCCCGAAGCTTTCTTT
D gene: TRBD1; clone size: -; J gene: TRBJ2-7; V gene: TRBV5-6; CDR3 protein: CASSTSRDRVLYEQYF; CDR3 DNA: TGTGCCAGCAGCACGAGCCGGGACAGGGTGCTCTACGAGCAGTACTTC
D gene: -; clone size: -; J gene: TRBJ2-5; V gene: TRBV5-4; CDR3 protein: CASRETLAAGAQETQYF; CDR3 DNA: TGTGCCAGCCGAGAAACCTTAGCGGCGGGGGCCCAAGAGACCCAGTACTTC
D gene: TRBD1; clone size: -; J gene: TRBJ1-5; V gene: TRBV15; CDR3 protein: CATSRVDRGNQPQHF; CDR3 DNA: TGTGCCACCAGCAGGGTTGACAGGGGCAATCAGCCCCAGCATTTT
D gene: -; clone size: -; J gene: TRBJ2-7; V gene: TRBV6-9; CDR3 protein: CASRRGSPRYEQYF; CDR3 DNA: TGTGCCAGCAGAAGAGGCTCGCCGAGATACGAGCAGTACTTC
D gene: -; clone size: -; J gene: TRBJ2-2; V gene: TRBV10-1; CDR3 protein: CASSPRNTGELFF; CDR3 DNA: TGCGCCAGCAGTCCCCGTAACACCGGGGAGCTGTTTTTT
D gene: TRBD2; clone size: -; J gene: TRBJ2-7; V gene: TRBV9; CDR3 protein: CASSVGDAGGGNEQYF; CDR3 DNA: TGTGCCAGCAGCGTAGGGGACGCAGGCGGGGGGAACGAGCAGTACTTC
D gene: -; clone size: -; J gene: TRBJ1-5; V gene: TRBV6-5; CDR3 protein: CASSYTGSQPQHF; CDR3 DNA: TGTGCCAGCAGCTACACAGGCTCTCAGCCCCAGCATTTT
D gene: -; clone size: -; J gene: TRBJ2-3; V gene: TRBV5-4; CDR3 protein: CASSPRLGPTDTQYF; CDR3 DNA: TGTGCCAGCAGCCCGAGACTAGGCCCCACAGATACGCAGTATTTT
D gene: TRBD2; clone size: -; J gene: TRBJ2-3; V gene: TRBV7-6; CDR3 protein: CASSAAAAGGNTDTQYF; CDR3 DNA: TGTGCCAGCAGCGCGGCCGCAGCGGGGGGGAACACAGATACGCAGTATTTT
D gene: TRBD2; clone size: -; J gene: TRBJ2-5; V gene: TRBV10-2; CDR3 protein: CASRPLAGVDETQYF; CDR3 DNA: TGCGCCAGCAGACCTCTGGCGGGAGTAGATGAGACCCAGTACTTC
D gene: TRBD2; clone size: -; J gene: TRBJ2-1; V gene: TRBV6-5; CDR3 protein: CASSSRGYNEQFF; CDR3 DNA: TGTGCCAGCAGTTCGCGGGGGTACAATGAGCAGTTCTTC
D gene: -; clone size: -; J gene: TRBJ2-5; V gene: TRBV5-6; CDR3 protein: CASSRSGVQETQYF; CDR3 DNA: TGTGCCAGCAGCCGATCAGGGGTACAAGAGACCCAGTACTTC
D gene: TRBD1; clone size: -; J gene: TRBJ1-2; V gene: TRBV7-3; CDR3 protein: CASSKQGEDYGYTF; CDR3 DNA: TGTGCCAGCTCTAAACAGGGGGAGGACTATGGCTACACCTTC